This paragraph covers one T cell receptor beta chain sequence. This clonotype was picked up a small number of times. Its binding antigen is unknown. No clone much larger than this one lies a single base away; base qualities are absent. This sample is drawn from a study of patients and donors after allogeneic stem cell transplantation (dated by TCRdb to the early 2020s). The CDR3, from cysteine to phenylalanine, totals 14 residues. Only the CDR3 part of the read is kept: 42 bases, read in frame from the first base. In the germline V gene, CDR1 corresponds to SNHLY and CDR2 to FYNNEI. From V the trimming removes 5 bases and from J it removes 3 bases, while the gene matches leave 3 bases of the junction unaccounted for. The method was RT-PCR. Sequencer: NextSeq 550. The public reads were reanalyzed by TCRdb: fastp trimming at Q25, MiXCR alignment, in-frame beta chains only. For every CDR3 protein sequence, its rows merge into one entry that carries the most common genes and DNA. This sample comprises approximately 1,500 distinct CDR3 sequences, around a quarter of them detected only once. About 39% of the sample belongs to the ten largest clones.

The origin of this receptor is a human donor who was either an allogeneic HSCT recipient or a stem cell or donor lymphocyte infusion donor (not recorded which). It is not recorded whose cells these are; they may come from a transplant donor. The sequenced sample consisted of blood, either unsorted or a sorted T cell fraction (not recorded which). Here the chain combines TRBV2 and TRBJ2-5; 10 bases in between match TRBD1. Here the CDR3 is given as CASSTGTGEETQYF. In nucleotides, the sequence is TGTGCCAGCAGTACCGGGACAGGGGAAGAGACCCAGTACTTC.